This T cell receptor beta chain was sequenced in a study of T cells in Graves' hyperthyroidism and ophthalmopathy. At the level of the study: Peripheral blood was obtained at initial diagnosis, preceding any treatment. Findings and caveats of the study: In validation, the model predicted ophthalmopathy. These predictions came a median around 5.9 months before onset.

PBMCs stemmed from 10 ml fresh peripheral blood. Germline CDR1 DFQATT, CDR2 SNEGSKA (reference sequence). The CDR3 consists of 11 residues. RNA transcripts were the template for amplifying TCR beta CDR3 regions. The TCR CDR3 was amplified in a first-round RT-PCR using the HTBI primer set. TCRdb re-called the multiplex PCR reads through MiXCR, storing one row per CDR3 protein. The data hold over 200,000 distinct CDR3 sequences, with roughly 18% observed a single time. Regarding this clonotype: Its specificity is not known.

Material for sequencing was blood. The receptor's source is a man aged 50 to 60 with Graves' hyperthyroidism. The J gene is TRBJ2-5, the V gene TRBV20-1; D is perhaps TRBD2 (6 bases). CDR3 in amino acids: CRPWGGETQYF. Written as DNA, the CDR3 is TGCAGACCGTGGGGAGGCGAGACCCAGTACTTC.